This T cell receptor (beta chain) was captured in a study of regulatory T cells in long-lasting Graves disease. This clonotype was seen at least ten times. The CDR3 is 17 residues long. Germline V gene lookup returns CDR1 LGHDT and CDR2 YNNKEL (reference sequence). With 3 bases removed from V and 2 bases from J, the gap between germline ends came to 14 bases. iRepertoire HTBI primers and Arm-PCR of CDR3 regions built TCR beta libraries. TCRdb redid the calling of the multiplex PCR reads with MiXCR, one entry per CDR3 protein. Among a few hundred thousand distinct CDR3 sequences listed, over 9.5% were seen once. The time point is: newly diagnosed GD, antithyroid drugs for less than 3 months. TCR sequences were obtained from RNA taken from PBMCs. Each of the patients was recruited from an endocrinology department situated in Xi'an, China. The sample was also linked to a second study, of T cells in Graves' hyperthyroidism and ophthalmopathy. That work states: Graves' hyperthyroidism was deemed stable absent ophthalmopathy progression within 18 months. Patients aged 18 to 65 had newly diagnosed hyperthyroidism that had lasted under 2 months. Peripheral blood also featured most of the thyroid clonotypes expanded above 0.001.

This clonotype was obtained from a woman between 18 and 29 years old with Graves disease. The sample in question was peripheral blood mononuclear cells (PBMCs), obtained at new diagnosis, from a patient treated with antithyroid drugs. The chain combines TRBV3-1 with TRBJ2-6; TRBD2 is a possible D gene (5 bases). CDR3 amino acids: CASSHAGLDPGANVLTF. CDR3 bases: TGTGCCAGCAGCCATGCGGGCCTAGACCCTGGGGCCAACGTCCTGACTTTC. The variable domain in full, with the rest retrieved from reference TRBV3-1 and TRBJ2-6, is DTAVSQTPKYLVTQMGNDKSIKCEQNLGHDTMYWYKQDSKKFLKIMFSYNNKELIINETVPNRFSPKSPDKAHLNLHINSLELGDSAVYFCASSHAGLDPGANVLTFGAGSRLTVL.